These 18 T cell receptor beta chains share one sample of origin, sequenced in a study of CD8+ T cells in alopecia areata (dated by TCRdb to 2016 to 2018). The time point label of this sample denotes: baseline before oral tofacitinib. The receptor library was made with the immunoSEQ multiplex PCR assay. For TCR sequencing, RNA was extracted from every sample and reverse transcribed into cDNA to serve as template. TCRdb took over this immuneACCESS table, retaining in-frame rearrangements with V and J assigned. Such tables are incomplete; in checked studies, under half of the missing clones stem from an unresolved V gene, and the remainder is unexplained. This sample has about 130,000 clones in its table, and approximately 58% of those were observed once. The ten top clones hold 4.5% of the sample. This specimen consisted of CD4+ T cells sorted from blood, obtained at week 0. The receptor source for this set is a human donor with alopecia areata.

V gene TRBV7-2 combines with J gene TRBJ2-3; 9 bases agree with TRBD2. This CDR3 region has 15 residues. Per the germline V gene, CDR1 is SGHTA and CDR2 is FQGNSA. V lost 4 bases, J lost 11 bases, and 13 bases stayed unmatched. The CDR3 region has the DNA TGTGCCAGCAGCTCCATATTAGCGGGGGCCGGAGAGCAGTATTTT. Its protein product is CASSSILAGAGEQYF.

This chain joins TRBV6-6 and TRBJ1-5; maybe TRBD1 (5 bases). The germline V gene encodes CDR1 MNHNY and CDR2 SVGAGI (reference sequence). The length of the CDR3 is 14 residues. The ends were cut back, 4 bases at V and 1 base at J, with 8 bases in the middle. This CDR3 reads CASSWGESNQPQHF. CDR3 DNA: TGTGCCAGCAGTTGGGGGGAAAGCAATCAGCCCCAGCATTTT.

The chain uses TRBV28 and TRBJ2-5; TRBD2 aligns across 8 bases. Trimming removed 4 bases from V and 1 base from J; junction bases left unmatched: 11. CDR1 and CDR2 (germline): MDHEN, SYDVKM. The CDR3 contains 17 residues. The CDR3 DNA reads as TGTGCCAGCAGTTCGGACCTCTCTAGCGGGCTCCAAGAGACCCAGTACTTC. As protein: CASSSDLSSGLQETQYF.

The V gene is TRBV14, the J gene TRBJ2-7; D might be TRBD1 or TRBD2, each matching 5 bases. Germline values: CDR1 SGHDN, CDR2 FVKESK. The CDR3 covers 13 residues. V lost 0 bases, J lost 6 bases, and 9 bases lay in between. In DNA form, the CDR3 reads TGTGCCAGCAGCCAAGATTATGGGGGCGAGCAGTACTTC. Its translation is CASSQDYGGEQYF.

V is TRBV4-2 and J is TRBJ2-2, with TRBD1 matching over 7 bases. Germline loops: CDR1 LGHNA, CDR2 YNFKEQ. The CDR3 totals 16 residues. V lost 4 bases and J lost 3; bases outside the gene matches: 8. CDR3 coding DNA: TGTGCCAGCAGCCCGATGATCGGGACAGACACCGGGGAGCTGTTTTTT. Residues: CASSPMIGTDTGELFF.

V usage is TRBV19 and J usage is TRBJ2-7; 8 positions agree with TRBD1. Per germline, CDR1 LNHDA and CDR2 SQIVND (reference sequence). With V trimmed by 4 bases and J by 0 bases, 2 bases remained unmatched. This CDR3 region has 14 residues. CDR3 amino acids: CASSRQGFSYEQYF. CDR3 nucleotides: TGTGCCAGTAGTAGACAGGGGTTCTCCTACGAGCAGTACTTC. The full variable domain, rest sourced from reference TRBV19 and TRBJ2-7, is DGGITQSPKYLFRKEGQNVTLSCEQNLNHDAMYWYRQDPGQGLRLIYYSQIVNDFQKGDIAEGYSVSREKKESFPLTVTSAQKNPTAFYLCASSRQGFSYEQYFGPGTRLTVT.

This chain connects TRBV5-1 to TRBJ2-1; 13 bases are a match to TRBD2. The V gene's germline CDR1 is SGHRS and CDR2 YFSETQ. The CDR3 totals 15 residues. V trimming: 1 base; J trimming: 7 bases; junction bases outside the gene matches: 2. CDR3 sequence reads: CASSLTSGRGNEQFF. The CDR3 DNA reads TGCGCCAGCAGCTTGACTAGCGGGAGGGGGAATGAGCAGTTCTTC.

The chain joins TRBV30 to TRBJ2-7, with 8 bases matching TRBD1. This CDR3 contains 12 residues. J lost 3 bases, V lost 4 bases, and 2 bases had no gene match. Germline V gene data show CDR1 as GTSNPN and CDR2 as SVGIG (reference sequence). The CDR3 reads CAWNDRGYEQYF. DNA for the CDR3: TGTGCCTGGAATGACAGGGGCTACGAGCAGTACTTC. Looking up the rest from reference TRBV30 and TRBJ2-7 gives the full variable domain: SQTIHQWPATLVQPVGSPLSLECTVEGTSNPNLYWYRQAAGRGLQLLFYSVGIGQISSEVPQNLSASRPQDRQFILSSKKLLLSDSGFYLCAWNDRGYEQYFGPGTRLTVT.

This clone was found a few times. The genes are TRBV30 and TRBJ2-1, with 11 bases fitting TRBD1. The germline V gene has CDR1 GTSNPN and CDR2 SVGIG (reference sequence). The CDR3 runs 19 residues. Trimming at V came to 3 bases and at J to 1 base, leaving 14 bases not matched to a gene. Written as DNA, the CDR3 is TGTGCCTGGAGATTAACCGGACAGGGGGCCGAAAGATCCTACAATGAGCAGTTCTTC. It encodes CAWRLTGQGAERSYNEQFF.

In its sample, this clone was seen a few times. The gene calls are TRBV6-5 and TRBJ2-7, with D perhaps TRBD2 (5 bases). The germline V and J ends were trimmed by 0 bases and 0 bases, with 9 bases remaining between them. There are 15 residues in the CDR3. Looked up from germline, CDR1 is MNHEY and CDR2 is SVGAGI. This CDR3 is CASSYSAGLSYEQYF. The CDR3 DNA sequence: TGTGCCAGCAGTTACTCGGCGGGCCTCTCCTACGAGCAGTACTTC.

The V gene is TRBV4-3, the J gene TRBJ2-1, with D possibly being TRBD2 (6 bases). Trimming shortened V by 2 bases and J by 2 bases, and 13 bases separated the two germline ends. Germline assignment: CDR1 LGHNA and CDR2 YSLEER. The CDR3 contains 16 residues. The CDR3 DNA reads TGCGCCAGCAGCCAACGACTAGTGGGGGCCTACAATGAGCAGTTCTTC. This sequence encodes CASSQRLVGAYNEQFF.

The chain is built from TRBV13 and TRBJ1-1; D ambiguous. The germline V gene encodes CDR1 PRHDT and CDR2 FYEKMQ (reference sequence). The CDR3 is 14 amino acids. Trimming removed 3 bases from V and 3 bases from J, with 11 bases in between. CDR3 amino acids: CASSFQRGDTEAFF. The CDR3 coding sequence is TGTGCCAGCAGCTTCCAGCGGGGAGACACTGAAGCTTTCTTT.

This clone was detected only a few times. V usage is TRBV19 and J usage is TRBJ2-1, with 9 bases lining up with TRBD1. Germline V gene lookup returns CDR1 LNHDA and CDR2 SQIVND (reference sequence). The trim removed 7 bases at V and 6 bases at J, leaving 13 bases unmatched. The CDR3 covers 16 residues. The CDR3 DNA reads as TGTGCCAGTACAGGCCTACCCGGGACAGGGAGCAATGAGCAGTTCTTC. It specifies CASTGLPGTGSNEQFF.

In its sample, this clone was seen many times. The rearrangement links TRBV19 to TRBJ2-3; TRBD1 matches 9 bases. The CDR3 consists of 15 residues. The germline CDR1 and CDR2 sequences are LNHDA and SQIVND (reference sequence). V was pared by 3 bases and J by 4 bases, with 5 bases of the junction left unmatched. DNA of the CDR3: TGTGCCAGTAGTATCGGACAGGGGTTTGCAGATACGCAGTATTTT. It specifies CASSIGQGFADTQYF.

This clone has just one count. The rearrangement uses TRBV4-3 and TRBJ1-6; D is unresolved. Trimming took off 2 bases at V and 6 bases at J, with 8 bases between the two ends. The CDR3 is 14 residues long. Germline CDR1 LGHNA, CDR2 YSLEER. In DNA, the CDR3 is TGCGCCAGCAGCCAATGGACGTCTAATTCACCCCTCCACTTT. Protein: CASSQWTSNSPLHF.

J is TRBJ2-3 and V is TRBV4-3, with 11 bases aligning to TRBD2. The CDR3 contains 18 residues. Germline V lookup: CDR1 LGHNA, CDR2 YSLEER. V dropped 0 bases and J dropped 4; count of bases not matched to a gene: 9. The CDR3 is CASSQETGTSGFADTQYF. CDR3 DNA: TGCGCCAGCAGCCAAGAAACCGGGACTAGCGGTTTCGCAGATACGCAGTATTTT.

The chain combines TRBV5-1 with TRBJ1-5; D remains unclear. V lost 4 bases, J lost 9 bases, and 14 bases lay in between. The germline gives CDR1 SGHRS, CDR2 YFSETQ. The CDR3 runs 13 residues. The CDR3 region has the DNA TGCGCCAGCAGCCCTGTCGCAGGATGGCCCCAGCATTTT. Translated: CASSPVAGWPQHF.

V usage is TRBV5-1 and J usage is TRBJ2-5, with 7 bases aligning to TRBD1. Unmatched junction bases numbered 11, after V lost 4 bases and J lost 5 bases. Germline CDR1 is SGHRS and CDR2 is YFSETQ. The CDR3 runs 15 residues. DNA for the CDR3: TGCGCCAGCAGCCCGCAGGGGGAAGGAATCGAGACCCAGTACTTC. It encodes CASSPQGEGIETQYF. The full variable domain, in which reference TRBV5-1 and TRBJ2-5 provide the parts outside the CDR3, is KAGVTQTPRYLIKTRGQQVTLSCSPISGHRSVSWYQQTPGQGLQFLFEYFSETQRNKGNFPGRFSGRQFSNSRSEMNVSTLELGDSALYLCASSPQGEGIETQYFGPGTRLLVL.